These 6 T cell receptor beta chains were sequenced from one sample in a study of CD8+ T cells in alopecia areata. Following extraction, RNA underwent reverse transcription to cDNA, which served as the sequencing template. Sequencing used immunoSEQ multiplex PCR; TCRdb keeps in-frame clones, though not all of them. This sample has about 200,000 clones, with around 56% found just once. The treatment: oral pan-JAK inhibitor, 5-10 mg twice daily. The material was CD4+ T cells sorted from blood, obtained at week 4, from a patient treated with tofacitinib. The receptors were gathered from a human donor with alopecia areata.

The chain couples TRBV29-1 to TRBJ2-1, with TRBD2 matching over 7 bases. J lost 7 bases, V lost 7 bases, and 10 bases had no gene match. The CDR3 extends over 13 amino acids. The germline CDR1 and CDR2 sequences are SQVTM and ANQGSEA. CDR3: CSASLWGGNEQFF. The CDR3 DNA reads TGCAGCGCGAGTTTATGGGGGGGTAATGAGCAGTTCTTC.

CDR3 in DNA: TGTGCCACCAGCAGAGATAAGGGGTCGGCTAATGAAAAACTGTTTTTT. This codes for CATSRDKGSANEKLFF. The rearrangement joins TRBV15 to TRBJ1-4; tentative D call: TRBD1 (5 bases). The CDR3 extends over 16 amino acids. The V end was cut by 0 bases, the J end by 3 bases, with 11 bases between. CDR1 is LNHNV, CDR2 YYDKDF, per germline (reference sequence).

The V and J genes are TRBV6-5 and TRBJ2-7, with TRBD1 as a possible D gene (6 bases). Germline V gene lookup returns CDR1 MNHEY and CDR2 SVGAGI. The germline V and J ends were trimmed by 0 bases and 2 bases, with 14 bases remaining between them. The CDR3 sequence is 16 residues long. The CDR3 bases are TGTGCCAGCAGTTACTCGGAGAGGGACATAGCCTACGAGCAGTACTTC. Protein: CASSYSERDIAYEQYF.

The gene calls are TRBV28 and TRBJ2-1, with 7 bases fitting TRBD1. The CDR3 length is 12 residues. With 5 bases clipped from V and 7 bases from J, the junction kept 2 bases outside the gene matches. Germline V CDR1 and CDR2: MDHEN, SYDVKM. For the CDR3, the DNA is TGTGCCAGCAGTGTCAGGGGGAATGAGCAGTTCTTC. Its translation: CASSVRGNEQFF.

The CDR3 sequence: CASSPLGGYEQYF. CDR3 nucleotides: TGCGCCAGCAGCCCCTTAGGTGGGTACGAGCAGTACTTC. This chain links TRBV5-1 with TRBJ2-7; D uncertain. The CDR3 extends over 13 amino acids. Trimming took off 4 bases at V and 4 bases at J, with 12 bases between the two ends. Per the germline V gene, CDR1 is SGHRS and CDR2 is YFSETQ.

This clone has a single count. V is TRBV7-2 and J is TRBJ1-2; D remains unclear. CDR3 length: 11 amino acids. The ends were cut back, 0 bases at V and 8 bases at J, with 4 bases in the middle. The germline V gene has CDR1 SGHTA and CDR2 FQGNSA. In DNA form, the CDR3 reads TGTGCCAGCAGCTTAGCGCGGGGCTACACCTTC. Translation gives CASSLARGYTF.